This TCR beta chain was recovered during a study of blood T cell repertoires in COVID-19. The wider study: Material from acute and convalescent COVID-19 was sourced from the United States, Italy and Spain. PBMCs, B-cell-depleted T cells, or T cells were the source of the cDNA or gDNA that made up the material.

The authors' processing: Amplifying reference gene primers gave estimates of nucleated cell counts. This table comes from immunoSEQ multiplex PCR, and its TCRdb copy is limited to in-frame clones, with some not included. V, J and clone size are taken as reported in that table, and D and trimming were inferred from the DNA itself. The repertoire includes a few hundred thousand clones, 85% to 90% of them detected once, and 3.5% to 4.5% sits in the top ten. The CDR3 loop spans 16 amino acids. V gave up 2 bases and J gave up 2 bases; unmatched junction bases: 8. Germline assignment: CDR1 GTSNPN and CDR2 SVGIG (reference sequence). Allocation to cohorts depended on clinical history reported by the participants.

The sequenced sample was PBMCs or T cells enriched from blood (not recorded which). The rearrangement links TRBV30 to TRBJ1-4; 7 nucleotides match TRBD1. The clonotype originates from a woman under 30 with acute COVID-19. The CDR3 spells CAWSRPHRGTNEKLFF. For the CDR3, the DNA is TGTGCCTGGAGTCGACCCCACAGGGGTACTAATGAAAAACTGTTTTTT.